This record looks at one T cell receptor (beta chain) sequence and its context. What antigen it recognizes has not been identified. Base qualities are not recorded, but no much larger clone differs from it by a single base. This sample is part of a study of control samples from healthy donors and cancer patients (dated by TCRdb to between 2020 and 2021). Here V drops 2 bases and J drops 1 base, and the junction holds 8 bases not matched to any gene. Its CDR3 holds 18 amino acids, cysteine through phenylalanine. Only the CDR3 DNA stays, 54 bases, in frame from base 1. As encoded in the germline V gene, CDR1 is SGHAT while CDR2 is FQNNGV. The protocol used for the library was the immunoSEQ multiplex PCR assay. Not all clones reach the TCRdb copy of this immuneACCESS table, which keeps in-frame sequences only. Checked studies attribute under half of the gap to unresolved V genes and leave the rest unexplained. This sample gives some 410,000 clones in total; about 93% of them show up just once. Together, the top ten hold 5% to 8% of the sample.

Rearrangement joined TRBV11-2 to TRBJ1-4; 9 central bases correspond to TRBD1. Sequences were obtained from PBMCs. The TCR was taken from a man aged 40-55 years with head and neck cancer. The CDR3 corresponds to CASSLTGGAAVTNEKLFF. The base sequence is TGTGCCAGCAGCTTAACAGGGGGCGCGGCCGTAACTAATGAAAAACTGTTTTTT. Full variable domain (CDR3 extended with the reference TRBV11-2 and TRBJ1-4 proteins): EAGVAQSPRYKIIEKRQSVAFWCNPISGHATLYWYQQILGQGPKLLIQFQNNGVVDDSQLPKDRFSAERLKGVDSTLKIQPAKLEDSAVYLCASSLTGGAAVTNEKLFFGSGTQLSVL.